This is a list of T cell receptor beta chains from one sample in a study of PD-1 blockade in classical Hodgkin lymphoma. TCRdb keeps only in-frame clones here, not all; method: immunoSEQ multiplex PCR. The profile shows several thousand clones, roughly four fifths of them singletons. The sample in question was CD8+ T cells from blood, obtained before the fourth cycle of nivolumab. The receptor source for this set is a human donor with classical Hodgkin lymphoma. The CDR3 runs from the conserved cysteine through the conserved F or W. D genes are given only for firm matches. Expanded clones get a size class; other rows say once, few or many, or leave the size out.

abundance,j_gene,v_gene,d_gene,CDR3aa,CDR3nt
NA,TRBJ2-2,TRBV5-1,NA,CASSLGDRTSTGELFF,TGCGCCAGCAGCTTGGGGGACAGGACTAGCACCGGGGAGCTGTTTTTT
few,TRBJ1-2,TRBV9,TRBD1,CASSSATGANYGYTF,TGTGCCAGCAGCTCCGCGACAGGGGCTAACTATGGCTACACCTTC
NA,TRBJ2-7,TRBV30,NA,CACFRESGYEQYF,TGTGCCTGCTTCAGGGAATCGGGCTACGAGCAGTACTTC
NA,TRBJ2-1,TRBV4-3,NA,CASSQDGLLYNEQFF,TGCGCCAGCAGCCAAGATGGCCTGCTCTACAATGAGCAGTTCTTC
NA,TRBJ2-3,TRBV5-1,NA,CASSLDSETQYF,TGCGCCAGCAGCTTGGATAGTGAAACGCAGTATTTT
NA,TRBJ1-3,TRBV4-3,NA,CASSHGRADTIYF,TGCGCCAGCAGCCACGGTAGGGCAGACACCATATATTTT
NA,TRBJ2-3,TRBV19,NA,CASSTRDRTFSTDTQYF,TGTGCCAGTAGTACCAGGGACCGAACTTTTAGCACAGATACGCAGTATTTT
NA,TRBJ2-6,TRBV7-6,NA,CASSLVVGSGANVLTF,TGTGCCAGCAGCTTAGTTGTGGGGTCTGGGGCCAACGTCCTGACTTTC
NA,TRBJ2-7,TRBV7-2,NA,CASSPAAGGSYEQYF,TGTGCCAGCAGCCCGGCGGCAGGGGGGTCCTACGAGCAGTACTTC
NA,TRBJ2-1,TRBV27,NA,CASSLLNNEQFF,TGTGCCAGCAGTTTATTAAACAATGAGCAGTTCTTC
NA,TRBJ2-2,TRBV10-3,NA,CAISGANTGELFF,TGTGCCATCAGTGGGGCGAACACCGGGGAGCTGTTTTTT
NA,TRBJ2-1,TRBV5-8,TRBD2,CASSLTAGVNEQFF,TGTGCCAGCAGCCTGACAGCGGGAGTTAATGAGCAGTTCTTC
NA,TRBJ1-6,TRBV9,NA,CASSVADTSSYNSPLHF,TGTGCCAGCAGCGTAGCGGACACGAGCTCCTATAATTCACCCCTCCACTTT
NA,TRBJ1-2,TRBV18,NA,CASSHREGDGYTF,TGTGCCAGCTCTCACAGGGAAGGGGATGGCTACACCTTC
NA,TRBJ2-1,TRBV5-1,NA,CASSLTLDSYNEQFF,TGCGCCAGCAGCTTGACTCTGGACTCCTACAATGAGCAGTTCTTC
NA,TRBJ1-4,TRBV12-5,NA,CASGFRRTDPTNEKLFF,TGTGCTAGTGGTTTCCGCCGGACAGACCCAACTAATGAAAAACTGTTTTTT
NA,TRBJ1-2,TRBV7-1,NA,CASSLAFTGFGYTF,TGTGCCAGCAGCTTAGCGTTTACAGGGTTTGGCTACACCTTC
NA,TRBJ2-1,TRBV6-6,NA,CASSYSGGGYNEQFF,TGTGCCAGCAGTTACTCGGGGGGAGGCTACAATGAGCAGTTCTTC
NA,TRBJ2-1,TRBV27,TRBD2,CASSPGLAANEQFF,TGTGCCAGCAGTCCAGGACTAGCGGCGAATGAGCAGTTCTTC
NA,TRBJ2-7,TRBV7-2,NA,CASSPLAWSSYEQYF,TGTGCCAGCAGCCCCTTGGCGTGGAGCTCCTACGAGCAGTACTTC
NA,TRBJ2-7,TRBV5-8,TRBD1,CASSYSGTGEAYEQYF,TGCGCCAGCAGCTACTCCGGGACAGGGGAGGCCTACGAGCAGTACTTC
large,TRBJ1-2,TRBV6-5,NA,CASSTLLDGDYGYTF,TGTGCCAGCAGTACCCTACTAGATGGGGACTATGGCTACACCTTC
NA,TRBJ2-5,TRBV6-5,NA,CASSYSISGQETQYF,TGTGCCAGCAGTTACTCAATTAGCGGACAAGAGACCCAGTACTTC
NA,TRBJ1-2,TRBV27,NA,CASSLAPGHRGGYTF,TGTGCCAGCAGTTTAGCGCCGGGACACCGGGGTGGCTACACCTTC
NA,TRBJ2-2,TRBV4-1,TRBD1,CASSQAGGELFF,TGCGCCAGCAGCCAAGCAGGGGGCGAGCTGTTTTTT
NA,TRBJ2-7,TRBV27,NA,CASSPWTSSYEQYF,TGTGCCAGCAGTCCCTGGACGAGCTCCTACGAGCAGTACTTC
NA,TRBJ2-3,TRBV7-3,TRBD2,CASSLGGGAVDTQYF,TGTGCCAGCAGCTTAGGCGGGGGGGCGGTAGATACGCAGTATTTT
once,TRBJ2-2,TRBV13,NA,CASSLGPSGELFF,TGTGCCAGCAGCTTAGGCCCGAGCGGGGAGCTGTTTTTT
NA,TRBJ2-3,TRBV5-8,NA,CASSRGTSPDTQYF,TGTGCCAGCAGCCGAGGGACCTCGCCAGATACGCAGTATTTT
NA,TRBJ2-2,TRBV5-5,TRBD2,CASSFPSGRAPGELFF,TGTGCCAGCAGCTTTCCTAGCGGGAGGGCCCCCGGGGAGCTGTTTTTT
NA,TRBJ2-7,TRBV11-2,TRBD1,CASSPQGAFYEQYF,TGTGCCAGCAGCCCCCAGGGGGCATTCTACGAGCAGTACTTC
NA,TRBJ1-2,TRBV15,NA,CATSRDRITNYGYTF,TGTGCCACCAGCAGAGACAGAATTACCAACTATGGCTACACCTTC
NA,TRBJ2-4,TRBV5-1,TRBD2,CASSLSSGGYIQYF,TGCGCCAGCAGCTTGTCAAGCGGGGGATACATTCAGTACTTC
NA,TRBJ2-2,TRBV9,NA,CASSLTGLSNTGELFF,TGTGCCAGCAGCCTAACGGGACTTTCGAACACCGGGGAGCTGTTTTTT
NA,TRBJ2-2,TRBV7-9,NA,CASSYSTGPGELFF,TGTGCCAGCAGCTACTCTACAGGGCCCGGGGAGCTGTTTTTT
NA,TRBJ1-6,TRBV4-2,NA,CASSQDRAGIWLNSPLHF,TGTGCCAGCAGCCAGGACCGTGCGGGCATATGGCTTAATTCACCCCTCCACTTT
NA,TRBJ2-5,TRBV9,TRBD1,CASSEGTALQETQYF,TGTGCCAGCAGCGAGGGGACAGCGCTACAAGAGACCCAGTACTTC
NA,TRBJ2-7,TRBV19,TRBD2,CASMASGTKYF,TGTGCCAGTATGGCTAGCGGGACCAAGTACTTC
NA,TRBJ2-7,TRBV6-6,NA,CSSSNTGHSYEQYF,TGTTCCAGCAGCAATACGGGACACTCCTACGAGCAGTACTTC
once,TRBJ2-7,TRBV4-3,NA,CASSQDSGGGWYEQYF,TGCGCCAGCAGCCAAGATTCAGGAGGTGGTTGGTACGAGCAGTACTTC
few,TRBJ2-1,TRBV7-9,TRBD2,CAGGGSYNEQFF,TGTGCCGGGGGGGGGTCCTACAATGAGCAGTTCTTC
NA,TRBJ1-1,TRBV7-3,NA,CASSPSPTSTEAFF,TGTGCCAGCAGCCCATCCCCGACAAGCACTGAAGCTTTCTTT
NA,TRBJ1-5,TRBV12-5,TRBD1,CASGFWGGGAPGQPQHF,TGTGCTAGTGGTTTTTGGGGAGGGGGCGCTCCCGGTCAGCCCCAGCATTTT
NA,TRBJ1-1,TRBV7-9,NA,CASSLGGGNTEAFF,TGTGCCAGCAGCTTAGGAGGGGGGAACACTGAAGCTTTCTTT
NA,TRBJ1-2,TRBV29-1,NA,CSVDPPGVYGYTF,TGCAGCGTTGATCCGCCAGGGGTTTATGGCTACACCTTC
NA,TRBJ2-4,TRBV9,NA,CASSVEGQGPPGDIQYF,TGTGCCAGCAGCGTAGAGGGGCAGGGACCCCCTGGGGACATTCAGTACTTC
NA,TRBJ2-1,TRBV19,NA,CASRVADLSYNEQFF,TGTGCCAGTAGGGTAGCGGACCTCTCCTACAATGAGCAGTTCTTC
NA,TRBJ2-1,TRBV5-6,TRBD2,CASSVQRGYNEQFF,TGTGCCAGCAGCGTCCAGCGGGGATACAATGAGCAGTTCTTC
NA,TRBJ2-7,TRBV19,TRBD2,CASSPPIGGAASYEQYF,TGTGCCAGTAGTCCCCCCATCGGGGGGGCCGCCTCCTACGAGCAGTACTTC